A selection of T cell receptor beta chains follows, all from one sample in a study of T cell responses to AZD1222 COVID-19 vaccine. Profiled with immunoSEQ multiplex PCR; TCRdb holds only in-frame clones, not every one. The table records under 150,000 clones, almost 90% of them present only once. This material consisted of peripheral blood, taken 28 days after the second AZD1222 dose. The receptors were gathered from an adult who received the AZD1222 COVID-19 vaccine. Each CDR3 is given with its conserved first and last residue. A D gene is named only where the DNA matches it firmly. Clone size appears in some rows only: once, few, many, or a class for an expanded clone.

size	V	length	D	J	CDR3	DNA
NA	TRBV5-6	15	NA	TRBJ1-1	CASRNPRTVNTEAFF	TGTGCCAGCAGGAACCCACGGACAGTGAACACTGAAGCTTTCTTT
once	TRBV20-1	15	NA	TRBJ1-5	CSASAITTGNQPQHF	TGCAGTGCTAGTGCCATAACGACAGGCAATCAGCCCCAGCATTTT
NA	TRBV18	16	TRBD1	TRBJ2-1	CASSRRQGISYNEQFF	TGTGCCAGCTCAAGAAGACAGGGTATTTCCTACAATGAGCAGTTCTTC
NA	TRBV19	14	NA	TRBJ1-4	CASSPPGKNEKLFF	TGTGCCAGTAGTCCGCCAGGGAAAAATGAAAAACTGTTTTTT
NA	TRBV6-5	15	NA	TRBJ1-1	CASRKGTGGARRAFF	TGTGCCAGCAGGAAGGGGACTGGAGGGGCGAGGAGGGCTTTCTTT
NA	TRBV28	14	TRBD1	TRBJ1-2	CASSFVGRGIGYTF	TGTGCCAGCAGTTTTGTCGGCAGGGGGATTGGCTACACCTTC
NA	TRBV7-7	13	NA	TRBJ2-2	CASSLEATGELFF	TGTGCTAGCAGCTTAGAAGCTACCGGGGAGCTGTTTTTT
NA	TRBV5-1	15	NA	TRBJ1-1	CASKHYWDPNTEAFF	TGCGCCAGCAAACACTACTGGGACCCGAACACTGAAGCTTTCTTT
few	TRBV11-2	13	NA	TRBJ1-6	CASSLWGSSPLHF	TGTGCCAGCAGCTTATGGGGGAGTTCACCCCTCCACTTT
NA	TRBV21-1	15	NA	TRBJ1-2	CASSARQGENYGYTF	TGTGCCAGCAGCGCCCGACAGGGAGAGAACTATGGCTACACCTTC
NA	TRBV7-2	15	TRBD1	TRBJ1-1	CASSLAGQGLTEAFF	TGTGCCAGCAGCTTAGCGGGACAGGGTTTAACTGAAGCTTTCTTT
NA	TRBV6-2/TRBV6-3	14	NA	TRBJ2-7	CASSEVGPRGEQYF	TGTGCCAGCAGTGAGGTGGGCCCCAGAGGCGAGCAGTACTTC
NA	TRBV2	16	NA	TRBJ2-1	CASSEARGGTYNEQFF	TGTGCCAGCAGTGAAGCGCGTGGAGGGACCTACAATGAGCAGTTCTTC
NA	TRBV7-2	17	TRBD1	TRBJ1-6	CASSLGRDRDYNSPLHF	TGTGCCAGCAGCTTAGGACGGGACAGGGACTATAATTCACCCCTCCACTTT
NA	TRBV28	15	NA	TRBJ2-3	CASSFSPTRGDTQYF	TGTGCCAGCAGTTTTTCCCCCACCAGGGGCGATACGCAGTATTTT
NA	TRBV9	13	NA	TRBJ1-2	CASGRDNNYGYTF	TGTGCCAGTGGCCGGGACAATAACTATGGCTACACCTTC
NA	TRBV7-6	13	NA	TRBJ2-2	CASSLRLPGELFF	TGTGCCAGCAGTCTTAGGTTGCCCGGGGAGCTGTTTTTT
NA	TRBV6-1	11	NA	TRBJ1-1	CASSDRLTTFF	TGTGCCAGCAGTGACCGCTTAACTACTTTCTTT
NA	TRBV5-5	16	TRBD2	TRBJ2-7	CASSGGLAGGHYEQYF	TGTGCCAGCAGCGGGGGACTAGCGGGAGGGCACTACGAGCAGTACTTC
NA	TRBV28	19	TRBD1	TRBJ2-7	CASSAAGTGASGRSYEQYF	TGTGCCAGCAGTGCAGCCGGGACAGGGGCTAGCGGGCGCTCCTACGAGCAGTACTTC
NA	TRBV29-1	12	NA	TRBJ1-2	CSVDGGWDGYTF	TGCAGCGTTGACGGGGGCTGGGATGGCTACACCTTC
NA	TRBV6-6	16	TRBD1	TRBJ1-5	CASSYSRGQGPQPQHF	TGTGCCAGCAGTTACTCGAGGGGACAGGGGCCCCAGCCCCAGCATTTT
NA	TRBV19	14	TRBD1	TRBJ1-2	CASSPLQGVDGYTF	TGTGCCAGTAGTCCACTTCAGGGGGTGGATGGCTACACCTTC
NA	TRBV28	15	NA	TRBJ1-2	CASSSPPPTNYGYTF	TGTGCCAGCAGTTCTCCCCCACCGACAAACTATGGCTACACCTTC
NA	TRBV30	12	NA	TRBJ1-2	CASDGGLYGYTF	TGTGCCTCAGATGGGGGCCTCTATGGCTACACCTTC
NA	TRBV3-1/TRBV3-2	14	TRBD1	TRBJ1-1	CASSQVAGGTEAFF	TGTGCCAGCAGCCAAGTAGCAGGGGGGACTGAAGCTTTCTTT
once	TRBV5-1	15	TRBD2	TRBJ2-3	CASSLTSGPSNTQYF	TGCGCCAGCAGCCTAACTAGCGGCCCCTCGAATACGCAGTATTTT
NA	TRBV5-1	18	TRBD2	TRBJ2-5	CASQLGASGGGHQETQYF	TGCGCCAGCCAACTTGGGGCTAGCGGCGGGGGTCACCAAGAGACCCAGTACTTC
NA	TRBV7-2	17	NA	TRBJ1-6	CASSLYGGGGFDSPLHF	TGTGCCAGCAGCTTATATGGGGGAGGGGGATTTGATTCACCCCTCCACTTT
NA	TRBV3-1/TRBV3-2	15	NA	TRBJ2-5	CASSPLQVYQETQYF	TGTGCCAGCAGTCCCCTTCAGGTGTACCAAGAGACCCAGTACTTC
NA	TRBV6-5	16	TRBD1	TRBJ1-2	CASSYYRGQTDYGYTF	TGTGCCAGCAGTTACTATCGGGGACAGACGGACTATGGCTACACCTTC
NA	TRBV6-5	15	TRBD2	TRBJ2-6	CALREGSTGANVLTF	TGTGCCCTCCGGGAGGGCTCCACTGGGGCCAACGTCCTGACTTTC
NA	TRBV28	16	TRBD2	TRBJ2-5	CASSFASGSGKETQYF	TGTGCCAGCAGTTTCGCTAGCGGGAGCGGTAAGGAGACCCAGTACTTC
NA	TRBV5-1	15	TRBD2	TRBJ2-7	CASSRGLAGAYEQYF	TGCGCCAGCAGTCGGGGACTAGCGGGAGCCTACGAGCAGTACTTC
few	TRBV21-1	17	NA	TRBJ1-5	CASSLLRAGGREQPQHF	TGTGCCAGCAGCCTTCTTCGAGCTGGGGGGCGGGAGCAGCCCCAGCATTTT
NA	TRBV6-2/TRBV6-3	13	NA	TRBJ2-7	CASSYSKGDEQYF	TGTGCCAGCAGTTACTCGAAAGGGGACGAGCAGTACTTC
NA	TRBV3-1/TRBV3-2	16	TRBD1	TRBJ2-7	CASSPLTGGSSYEQYF	TGTGCCAGCAGCCCCTTGACAGGGGGGAGCTCCTACGAGCAGTACTTC
NA	TRBV4-2	15	TRBD1	TRBJ1-4	CASSPDRGRIEKLFF	TGTGCCAGCAGCCCGGACAGGGGCCGGATTGAAAAACTGTTTTTT
NA	TRBV21-1	14	NA	TRBJ1-2	CASSRVSGLYGYTF	TGTGCCAGCAGCAGGGTCTCGGGGCTCTATGGCTACACCTTC
NA	TRBV2	15	NA	TRBJ1-5	CASTPDGTTSQPQHF	TGTGCCAGCACCCCTGATGGGACAACTAGTCAGCCCCAGCATTTT
once	TRBV28	16	TRBD1	TRBJ1-5	CASSPLRGKGNQPQHF	TGTGCCAGCAGTCCTCTCAGGGGGAAAGGCAATCAGCCCCAGCATTTT
NA	TRBV19	16	NA	TRBJ2-2	CASSIRRLANTGELFF	TGTGCCAGTAGTATCCGTCGACTAGCGAACACCGGGGAGCTGTTTTTT
NA	TRBV6-5	14	NA	TRBJ2-3	CASSIGLGTDTQYF	TGTGCCAGCAGTATAGGACTTGGCACAGATACGCAGTATTTT
NA	TRBV5-6	13	NA	TRBJ1-1	CASSLARAGEAFF	TGTGCCAGCAGCTTGGCCAGGGCAGGTGAAGCTTTCTTT
once	TRBV28	14	TRBD1	TRBJ2-2	CASTGTGNTGELFF	TGTGCCAGCACCGGGACAGGGAACACCGGGGAGCTGTTTTTT
NA	TRBV29-1	11	NA	TRBJ1-1	CSSRTNTEAFF	TGCAGCTCCAGGACGAACACTGAAGCTTTCTTT
once	TRBV5-4	16	NA	TRBJ2-2	CASSLAGGVNTGELFF	TGTGCCAGCAGCTTGGCTGGGGGCGTGAACACCGGGGAGCTGTTTTTT
once	TRBV13	15	TRBD1	TRBJ1-5	CASSLGTGTNQPQHF	TGTGCCAGCAGCCTGGGGACAGGGACTAATCAGCCCCAGCATTTT
NA	TRBV10-1	13	NA	TRBJ1-2	CASSPQGSYGYTF	TGCGCCAGCAGTCCTCAGGGAAGCTATGGCTACACCTTC
NA	TRBV4-3	15	NA	TRBJ1-5	CASSQEGGGDQPQHF	TGCGCCAGCAGCCAAGAAGGGGGGGGAGATCAGCCCCAGCATTTT
NA	TRBV19	12	NA	TRBJ2-7	CASSIGRYEQYF	TGTGCCAGTAGTATAGGTCGCTACGAGCAGTACTTC
NA	TRBV7-2	16	NA	TRBJ1-3	CASSLIAVTSGNTIYF	TGTGCCAGCAGCCTAATAGCGGTAACCTCTGGAAACACCATATATTTT
once	TRBV6-2/TRBV6-3	14	TRBD2	TRBJ2-3	CASSFTSGRDTQYF	TGTGCCAGCAGTTTCACTAGCGGGAGGGATACGCAGTATTTT
NA	TRBV19	17	NA	TRBJ1-1	CASSIGVLGRTNTEAFF	TGTGCCAGTAGTATCGGAGTTCTCGGCAGAACGAACACTGAAGCTTTCTTT
NA	TRBV2	15	TRBD2	TRBJ2-3	CASSEWVGGKDTQYF	TGTGCCAGCAGTGAGTGGGTCGGGGGGAAAGATACGCAGTATTTT
NA	TRBV27	16	NA	TRBJ1-6	CASSLSPGSNNSPLHF	TGTGCCAGCAGTTTATCGCCAGGCAGCAATAATTCACCCCTCCACTTT
NA	TRBV5-4	14	NA	TRBJ1-2	CASSLTLLKGGYTF	TGTGCCAGCAGCTTGACATTGTTAAAAGGAGGCTACACCTTC
once	TRBV9	15	NA	TRBJ1-5	CASSATDDSNQPQHF	TGTGCCAGCAGCGCTACAGATGATAGCAATCAGCCCCAGCATTTT